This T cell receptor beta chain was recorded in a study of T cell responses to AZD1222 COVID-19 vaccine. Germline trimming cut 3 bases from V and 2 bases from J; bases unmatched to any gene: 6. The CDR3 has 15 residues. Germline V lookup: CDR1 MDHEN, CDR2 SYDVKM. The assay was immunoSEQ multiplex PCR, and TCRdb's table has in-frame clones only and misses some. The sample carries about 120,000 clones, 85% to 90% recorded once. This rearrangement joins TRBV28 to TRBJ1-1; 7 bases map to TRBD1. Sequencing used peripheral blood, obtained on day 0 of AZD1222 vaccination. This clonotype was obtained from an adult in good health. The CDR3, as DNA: TGTGCCAGCAGTTTCACTAGGGGGCCCAACACTGAAGCTTTCTTT. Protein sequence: CASSFTRGPNTEAFF. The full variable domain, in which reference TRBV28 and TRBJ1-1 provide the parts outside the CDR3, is DVKVTQSSRYLVKRTGEKVFLECVQDMDHENMFWYRQDPGLGLRLIYFSYDVKMKEKGDIPEGYSVSREKKERFSLILESASTNQTSMYLCASSFTRGPNTEAFFGQGTRLTVV.